These T cell receptor beta chains were read from a single sample in a study of T cells in Graves' hyperthyroidism and ophthalmopathy. One entry per CDR3 protein results from TCRdb running MiXCR on the multiplex PCR reads. The data contain about 290,000 distinct CDR3 sequences, around a fifth of them seen just once; the ten biggest clones take up about two fifths. What was sequenced was blood. The source of these receptors is a man aged 50 or older with Graves' ophthalmopathy. Each CDR3 is given with its conserved first and last residue. The D gene is left open where the match is weak. Size values are once, few and many counts, or a class for expanded clones, and some rows have none.

V,J,D,length,size,DNA,CDR3
TRBV4-1,TRBJ1-4,TRBD1,15,-,TGCGCCAGCAGCCTTGAGACACAGGGGAATGAAAAACTGTTTTTT,CASSLETQGNEKLFF
TRBV6-1,TRBJ1-1,-,13,few,TGTGCCAGCAGTCCCCGGGAGGGACCTGAAGCTTTCTTT,CASSPREGPEAFF
TRBV20-1,TRBJ1-2,-,12,-,TGCAGTGCTCCCCCGGGACCATATGGCTACACCTTC,CSAPPGPYGYTF
TRBV7-7,TRBJ2-1,-,15,-,TGTGCTAGCAGCTTAGGACCCATTACCTACAATGAGCAGTTCTTC,CASSLGPITYNEQFF
TRBV7-2,TRBJ1-5,-,15,-,TGTGCCAGCAGCTCTGGAGGGTATAGCAATCAGCCCCAGCATTTT,CASSSGGYSNQPQHF
TRBV6-1,TRBJ2-5,-,11,many,TGTGCCAGCAGTGCCGGAGAGACCCAGTACTTC,CASSAGETQYF
TRBV7-2,TRBJ2-1,TRBD2,13,-,TGTGCCAGCAGCCAAGTGGGAGGGGTTGAGCAGTTCTTC,CASSQVGGVEQFF
TRBV13,TRBJ2-7,-,13,many,TGTGCCAGCAGCTTAGGGCTAGGGCACGAGCAGTACTTC,CASSLGLGHEQYF
TRBV12-3/TRBV12-4,TRBJ1-6,TRBD1,15,many,TGTGCCAGCAGCACCATGGGGACAGGTTCTTCACCCCTCCACTTT,CASSTMGTGSSPLHF
TRBV6-1,TRBJ2-3,-,14,-,TGTGCCAGCGCGTGGGGGACGGGAAAGGATACGCAGTATTTT,CASAWGTGKDTQYF
TRBV6-2/TRBV6-3,TRBJ2-7,-,12,many,TGTGCCAGCACTCTCTCTGGGGGCGAGCAGTACTTC,CASTLSGGEQYF
TRBV30,TRBJ1-2,TRBD1,14,many,TGTGCCTGGAGTGAGGACAGGGGGCTATATGGCTACACCTTC,CAWSEDRGLYGYTF
TRBV10-3,TRBJ2-2,TRBD2,14,few,TGTGCCATCAGGGCGGGAGGCCGCACCGGGGAGCTGTTTTTT,CAIRAGGRTGELFF
TRBV19,TRBJ2-5,-,14,-,TGTGCCAGCGGTCAGGGGGTAGCGGGAGAGACCCAGTACTTC,CASGQGVAGETQYF
TRBV28,TRBJ1-3,-,16,-,TGTGCCACCCGAGAAACGGGGAGACGCTCTGGAAACACCATATATTTT,CATRETGRRSGNTIYF